These T cell receptor beta chains were read from a single sample in a study of blood T cell repertoires in COVID-19. TCRdb's table, derived via immunoSEQ multiplex PCR, lists solely in-frame clones and lacks some. The repertoire holds 150,000 to 200,000 clones, with about three quarters as singletons. Material: peripheral blood. These receptors came from a woman aged 50 to 60 with active or convalescent COVID-19. Each CDR3 is given with its conserved first and last residue. Fields, in order: V gene, J gene, D gene, clone size, CDR3 DNA, CDR3 protein. The D gene is left open where the match is weak. Only some rows state a clone size, as once, few, many or a class for expanded clones.

v_call: TRBV7-2; j_call: TRBJ2-5; d_call: NA; clone_size: NA; cdr3_nt: TGTGCCAGCAGCTCGGGAGTCACTAGCCAAGAGACCCAGTACTTC; cdr3_aa: CASSSGVTSQETQYF
v_call: TRBV19; j_call: TRBJ1-2; d_call: NA; clone_size: NA; cdr3_nt: TGTGCCAGTAGTTCTTCACGGGGGTTTGGCTATGGCTACACCTTC; cdr3_aa: CASSSSRGFGYGYTF
v_call: TRBV7-6; j_call: TRBJ2-3; d_call: TRBD2; clone_size: NA; cdr3_nt: TGTGCCAGCAGCTTTACTAGCGGAGACGGAGATACGCAGTATTTT; cdr3_aa: CASSFTSGDGDTQYF
v_call: TRBV7-3; j_call: TRBJ2-3; d_call: TRBD2; clone_size: NA; cdr3_nt: TGTGCCAGCAGCTTTACTCCGAGCGGGAAAGCGGGAGATACGCAGTATTTT; cdr3_aa: CASSFTPSGKAGDTQYF
v_call: TRBV7-4; j_call: TRBJ1-5; d_call: NA; clone_size: NA; cdr3_nt: TGTGCCAGCAGCTGCCCGCGGACAAATAATTATAGCAATCAGCCCCAGCATTTT; cdr3_aa: CASSCPRTNNYSNQPQHF
v_call: TRBV27; j_call: TRBJ1-6; d_call: NA; clone_size: NA; cdr3_nt: TGTGCCAGCAGTTTAAGACATCCGGGGTGGGAGTCACCCCTCCACTTT; cdr3_aa: CASSLRHPGWESPLHF
v_call: TRBV21-1; j_call: TRBJ1-2; d_call: NA; clone_size: NA; cdr3_nt: TGTGCCAGCAGCAACGGCAGGGATCGTGGCTACACCTTC; cdr3_aa: CASSNGRDRGYTF
v_call: TRBV10-3; j_call: TRBJ1-5; d_call: TRBD1; clone_size: NA; cdr3_nt: TGTGCCATCAGTGAGTCGACAGGGGAAGGCAATCAGCCCCAGCATTTT; cdr3_aa: CAISESTGEGNQPQHF
v_call: TRBV6-5; j_call: TRBJ1-4; d_call: TRBD1; clone_size: few; cdr3_nt: TGTGCCAGCAGTTACACCGGGACAGGGGCAAAACTGTTTTTT; cdr3_aa: CASSYTGTGAKLFF
v_call: TRBV2; j_call: TRBJ2-3; d_call: TRBD2; clone_size: few; cdr3_nt: TGTGCCAGCAGAGGGGCGGGGGGGCCTCATACGCAGTATTTT; cdr3_aa: CASRGAGGPHTQYF
v_call: TRBV15; j_call: TRBJ1-6; d_call: NA; clone_size: once; cdr3_nt: TGTGCCACCAGCAGAGAGGGGTCAGGGAAGGATTCACCCCTCCACTTT; cdr3_aa: CATSREGSGKDSPLHF
v_call: TRBV20-1; j_call: TRBJ1-2; d_call: NA; clone_size: NA; cdr3_nt: TGCAGTGCTCGTGACCGTACACCTTATGGCTACACCTTC; cdr3_aa: CSARDRTPYGYTF
v_call: TRBV7-9; j_call: TRBJ1-3; d_call: NA; clone_size: NA; cdr3_nt: TGTGCCAGCAGCTTAACCGGGTTGGAGACTGGAAACACCATATATTTT; cdr3_aa: CASSLTGLETGNTIYF
v_call: TRBV5-6; j_call: TRBJ2-1; d_call: TRBD1; clone_size: NA; cdr3_nt: TGTGCCAGCAGTCCCGGGACAGGGAGGTCCAATGAGCAGTTCTTC; cdr3_aa: CASSPGTGRSNEQFF
v_call: TRBV11-2; j_call: TRBJ1-2; d_call: NA; clone_size: once; cdr3_nt: TGTGCCAGCAGCTTACAGGGGAACCCCCCATATGGCTACACCTTC; cdr3_aa: CASSLQGNPPYGYTF
v_call: TRBV6-1; j_call: TRBJ2-1; d_call: NA; clone_size: NA; cdr3_nt: TGTGCCAGCAGTGAATCGTTAGATCAGTTCTTC; cdr3_aa: CASSESLDQFF
v_call: TRBV7-8; j_call: TRBJ2-5; d_call: TRBD2; clone_size: NA; cdr3_nt: TGTGCCAGCAGCACAGGACTAGCGGGAGTAATGCAAGAGACCCAGTACTTC; cdr3_aa: CASSTGLAGVMQETQYF
v_call: TRBV7-8; j_call: TRBJ2-7; d_call: NA; clone_size: NA; cdr3_nt: TGTGCCAGCAGCATAGACACCTACGAGCAGTACTTC; cdr3_aa: CASSIDTYEQYF
v_call: TRBV4-1; j_call: TRBJ2-3; d_call: NA; clone_size: NA; cdr3_nt: TGCGCCAGCAGCCAGGGGGCCGGAAGCACAGATACGCAGTATTTT; cdr3_aa: CASSQGAGSTDTQYF
v_call: TRBV4-2; j_call: TRBJ1-1; d_call: TRBD1; clone_size: NA; cdr3_nt: TGTGCCAGCAGCCAAGGACAGGGGGGGACCTTGAACACTGAAGCTTTCTTT; cdr3_aa: CASSQGQGGTLNTEAFF
v_call: TRBV7-3; j_call: TRBJ2-3; d_call: TRBD2; clone_size: NA; cdr3_nt: TGTGCCAGCAGCTCTGGACTAGCGGGGGGCACAGATACGCAGTATTTT; cdr3_aa: CASSSGLAGGTDTQYF
v_call: TRBV9; j_call: TRBJ1-1; d_call: TRBD1; clone_size: NA; cdr3_nt: TGTGCCAGCAGCTCAGGGGGAGGAAGAAGGGCTGAAGCTTTCTTT; cdr3_aa: CASSSGGGRRAEAFF
v_call: TRBV5-1; j_call: TRBJ1-2; d_call: NA; clone_size: once; cdr3_nt: TGCGCCAGCAGCTTGGACTATTCCTATGGCTACACCTTC; cdr3_aa: CASSLDYSYGYTF
v_call: TRBV9; j_call: TRBJ2-3; d_call: NA; clone_size: NA; cdr3_nt: TGTGCCAGCAGCGTAGGCCGGGGGACGATGGCAGATACGCAGTATTTT; cdr3_aa: CASSVGRGTMADTQYF
v_call: TRBV28; j_call: TRBJ1-1; d_call: TRBD1; clone_size: NA; cdr3_nt: TGTGCCAGCAGCCGACAGGGGCCCGTTACTGAAGCTTTCTTT; cdr3_aa: CASSRQGPVTEAFF
v_call: TRBV27; j_call: TRBJ1-2; d_call: NA; clone_size: NA; cdr3_nt: TGTGCCAGCGGGGGGACGAAAGGCTACACCTTC; cdr3_aa: CASGGTKGYTF
v_call: TRBV5-8; j_call: TRBJ2-3; d_call: TRBD2; clone_size: NA; cdr3_nt: TGTGCCAGCAGCCGAAGCGGGAGCGAACCAGATACGCAGTATTTT; cdr3_aa: CASSRSGSEPDTQYF
v_call: TRBV2; j_call: TRBJ1-6; d_call: NA; clone_size: NA; cdr3_nt: TGTGCCAGCAGTGGACAGCTGTCATTCTCCTATAATTCACCCCTCCACTTT; cdr3_aa: CASSGQLSFSYNSPLHF
v_call: TRBV6-5; j_call: TRBJ2-7; d_call: TRBD1; clone_size: NA; cdr3_nt: TGTGCCAGCAGTTACGGGGACAGAGCCTACGAGCAGTACTTC; cdr3_aa: CASSYGDRAYEQYF
v_call: TRBV5-6; j_call: TRBJ2-3; d_call: TRBD2; clone_size: NA; cdr3_nt: TGTGCCAGCAGCTTCCCTAGCGGGCAAAACCTATATAGCACAGATACGCAGTATTTT; cdr3_aa: CASSFPSGQNLYSTDTQYF
v_call: TRBV27; j_call: TRBJ1-4; d_call: TRBD1; clone_size: NA; cdr3_nt: TGTGCCAGCAGTTTAAACAGGGGCGCTGCAAAACTGTTTTTT; cdr3_aa: CASSLNRGAAKLFF
v_call: TRBV7-2; j_call: TRBJ2-3; d_call: TRBD2; clone_size: NA; cdr3_nt: TGTGCCAGCAGCTCAGGGACTATGAGAACAGATACGCAGTATTTT; cdr3_aa: CASSSGTMRTDTQYF
v_call: TRBV30; j_call: TRBJ1-2; d_call: NA; clone_size: NA; cdr3_nt: TGTGCCTGGAGTCGGGACTTTGCTCGTGGCTACACCTTC; cdr3_aa: CAWSRDFARGYTF
v_call: TRBV5-4; j_call: TRBJ2-1; d_call: NA; clone_size: NA; cdr3_nt: TGTGCCAGCGCGCCCCTGGAGGATGAGCAGTTCTTC; cdr3_aa: CASAPLEDEQFF
v_call: TRBV5-1; j_call: TRBJ2-2; d_call: TRBD2; clone_size: NA; cdr3_nt: TGCGCCAGCAGCCCCTCTGGGGGGGGAGGAGGAACCGGGGAGCTGTTTTTT; cdr3_aa: CASSPSGGGGGTGELFF
v_call: TRBV18; j_call: TRBJ1-2; d_call: NA; clone_size: NA; cdr3_nt: TGTGCCAGCTCACTTACTGGGGGGTCAAACTATGGCTACACCTTC; cdr3_aa: CASSLTGGSNYGYTF
v_call: TRBV7-2; j_call: TRBJ2-2; d_call: NA; clone_size: NA; cdr3_nt: TGTGCCAGCAGCTTAAGGTTGGGGGGCGGGGAGCTGTTTTTT; cdr3_aa: CASSLRLGGGELFF
v_call: TRBV11-3; j_call: TRBJ1-2; d_call: NA; clone_size: NA; cdr3_nt: TGTGCCAGCAGCTTAGATCTTCTGACAGCGGGCTACACCTTC; cdr3_aa: CASSLDLLTAGYTF
v_call: TRBV7-2; j_call: TRBJ1-1; d_call: NA; clone_size: NA; cdr3_nt: TGTGCCAGCAGCTCCCCAAGGGGCAGGGGACCTGAAGCTTTCTTT; cdr3_aa: CASSSPRGRGPEAFF
v_call: TRBV6-2/TRBV6-3; j_call: TRBJ1-1; d_call: NA; clone_size: NA; cdr3_nt: TGTGCCAGCACCCCGGTTCGGGGAACTGAAGCTTTCTTT; cdr3_aa: CASTPVRGTEAFF
v_call: TRBV7-9; j_call: TRBJ2-1; d_call: NA; clone_size: NA; cdr3_nt: TGTGCCAGCAGCTTGACAGGTCCGAATGAGCAGTTCTTC; cdr3_aa: CASSLTGPNEQFF
v_call: TRBV6-5; j_call: TRBJ2-5; d_call: TRBD2; clone_size: NA; cdr3_nt: TGTGCCAGCAGTCCCCGACTAGCGGGGCAAGAGACCCAGTACTTC; cdr3_aa: CASSPRLAGQETQYF
v_call: TRBV2; j_call: TRBJ2-3; d_call: TRBD1; clone_size: NA; cdr3_nt: TGTGCCAGCAGTGAACGGGACAGGGGACGATCTAGCACAGATACGCAGTATTTT; cdr3_aa: CASSERDRGRSSTDTQYF
v_call: TRBV19; j_call: TRBJ2-3; d_call: NA; clone_size: once; cdr3_nt: TGTGCCAGTAATTTCAGGCCGGGGGTCGATACGCAGTATTTT; cdr3_aa: CASNFRPGVDTQYF
v_call: TRBV6-5; j_call: TRBJ2-5; d_call: TRBD2; clone_size: NA; cdr3_nt: TGTGCCAGCAGAATAGCGGGACAAGAGACCCAGTACTTC; cdr3_aa: CASRIAGQETQYF
v_call: TRBV4-2; j_call: TRBJ2-3; d_call: NA; clone_size: NA; cdr3_nt: TGTGCCAGCAGCCCCCAGCGGGCCAACACAGATACGCAGTATTTT; cdr3_aa: CASSPQRANTDTQYF
v_call: TRBV2; j_call: TRBJ1-5; d_call: TRBD1; clone_size: NA; cdr3_nt: TGTGCCAGCAGTGGACAGGGGCACAATCAGCCCCAGCATTTT; cdr3_aa: CASSGQGHNQPQHF
v_call: TRBV30; j_call: TRBJ1-1; d_call: NA; clone_size: NA; cdr3_nt: TGTGCCTGGAAGCGGGGTCAGGGCCCCACTGAAGCTTTCTTT; cdr3_aa: CAWKRGQGPTEAFF
v_call: TRBV13; j_call: TRBJ1-2; d_call: NA; clone_size: NA; cdr3_nt: TGTGCCAGCAGCGTTGGACAGCAGGGCTACACCTTC; cdr3_aa: CASSVGQQGYTF
v_call: TRBV5-1; j_call: TRBJ2-7; d_call: NA; clone_size: few; cdr3_nt: TGCGCCAGCAGCTCCCTCTACGAGCAGTACTTC; cdr3_aa: CASSSLYEQYF
v_call: TRBV7-2; j_call: TRBJ2-7; d_call: TRBD1; clone_size: NA; cdr3_nt: TGTGCCAGCAGCCCTGGGACAGGGGTCTCCTACGAGCAGTACTTC; cdr3_aa: CASSPGTGVSYEQYF
v_call: TRBV20-1; j_call: TRBJ2-3; d_call: TRBD1; clone_size: NA; cdr3_nt: TGCAGTGCTAGTCAGGTTTTCGGGGACAGGGCTGCAGATACGCAGTATTTT; cdr3_aa: CSASQVFGDRAADTQYF